These 19 T cell receptor beta chains came from one sample sequenced in a study of blood T cell repertoires in COVID-19. Produced via immunoSEQ multiplex PCR; TCRdb's table is partial and in-frame only. The sample records 110,000 to 150,000 clones, around four fifths being singletons. Material: PBMCs or T cells enriched from blood (not recorded which). The receptors derive from a woman between 45 and 65 years old who had recovered from COVID-19.

The genes are TRBV3-1 (or the pseudogene TRBV3-2) and TRBJ1-1; D is undetermined. CDR1 is LGHDT, CDR2 YNNKEL, per germline (reference sequence). This CDR3 has 13 amino acids. The germline V and J ends were trimmed by 2 bases and 3 bases, with 7 bases remaining between them. CDR3 in DNA: TGTGCCAGCAGCCAACTCTCCGACACTGAAGCTTTCTTT. Protein: CASSQLSDTEAFF.

In DNA form, the CDR3 reads TGTGCCAGCAGCCAGCCCCCAGCGGAGACCCAGTACTTC. Its protein is CASSQPPAETQYF. The rearrangement joins TRBV3-1 (or the pseudogene TRBV3-2) to TRBJ2-5; D remains unclear. This CDR3 comprises 13 residues. V was pared by 3 bases and J by 5 bases, with 10 bases between. Germline assignment: CDR1 LGHDT and CDR2 YNNKEL (reference sequence).

The sample holds one count of this clone. V gene TRBV30 combines with J gene TRBJ1-3; D gene uncertain. Trimming left V 0 bases short and J 2 bases short, with 17 bases between. Germline loops: CDR1 GTSNPN, CDR2 SVGIG (reference sequence). The CDR3 loop spans 17 amino acids. CDR3 in amino acids: CAWSVAGSGSTGNTIYF. CDR3 nucleotide sequence: TGTGCCTGGAGTGTAGCCGGGTCGGGGTCTACTGGAAACACCATATATTTT. The variable domain in full, with the rest retrieved from reference TRBV30 and TRBJ1-3, is SQTIHQWPATLVQPVGSPLSLECTVEGTSNPNLYWYRQAAGRGLQLLFYSVGIGQISSEVPQNLSASRPQDRQFILSSKKLLLSDSGFYLCAWSVAGSGSTGNTIYFGEGSWLTVV.

The chain is built from TRBV5-1 and TRBJ1-1; D perhaps matches TRBD1 (6 bases). The CDR3 extends over 14 amino acids. Between the trimmed V and J ends, which lost 4 bases and 0 bases, there was a span of 10 bases. CDR1 is SGHRS, CDR2 YFSETQ, per germline. CDR3 in amino acids: CASSPDRMNTEAFF. CDR3 DNA sequence: TGCGCCAGCAGCCCTGACAGGATGAACACTGAAGCTTTCTTT.

The rearrangement uses TRBV10-3 and TRBJ2-3; weak D call: TRBD2 (5 bases). CDR1 and CDR2 from the germline V gene are ENHRY and SYGVKD. Between the trimmed V and J ends, which lost 5 bases and 10 bases, there was a span of 13 bases. The CDR3 has 12 amino acids. The CDR3 region has the DNA TGTGCCATCAGTTCGGACTCTCTTGCGCAGTATTTT. This gives the protein CAISSDSLAQYF.

The chain uses TRBV4-1 and TRBJ2-7, with 8 bases identical to TRBD2. Germline CDR1 MGHRA, CDR2 YSYEKL. V trimming: 0 bases; J trimming: 5 bases; junction bases outside the gene matches: 15. The CDR3 runs 18 residues. CDR3 nucleotide sequence: TGCGCCAGCAGCCAAGAGTTTAGGACTAGCAACTCGCTGAACGAGCAGTACTTC. Translating gives CASSQEFRTSNSLNEQYF.

The sample holds one count of this clone. The V call is TRBV5-1, the J call TRBJ1-6, with 7 bases lining up with TRBD1. The CDR3 spans 14 residues. CDR1 is SGHRS, CDR2 YFSETQ, per germline. The trim removed 0 bases at V and 9 bases at J, leaving 3 bases unmatched. CDR3: CASSLDRGGSPLHF. CDR3 in DNA: TGCGCCAGCAGCTTGGACAGGGGCGGTTCACCCCTCCACTTT.

The chain links TRBV5-6 to TRBJ1-2; 8 nucleotides align to TRBD1. CDR3 length: 14 residues. Germline loops: CDR1 SGHDT, CDR2 YYEEEE. V lost 2 bases to trimming and J lost 7 bases; unmatched junction nucleotides: 7. For the CDR3, the DNA is TGTGCCAGCAGCTTCGAGGGCAGGGGGCTTGGCTACACCTTC. Its translation is CASSFEGRGLGYTF.

This chain links TRBV27 with TRBJ2-7; unclear D gene. From germline, CDR1 is MNHEY and CDR2 SMNVEV (reference sequence). The CDR3 runs 12 residues. Trimming cost V 3 bases and J 7 bases, with 10 bases left between them. The CDR3 DNA sequence: TGTGCCAGCAGTTTTCGGTTAGAAGAGCAGTACTTC. Encoded protein: CASSFRLEEQYF.

The CDR3 DNA is TGCGCCAGCAGCTTGGGGGATGGGACAGGGCAGCAGCCCCAGCATTTT. It specifies CASSLGDGTGQQPQHF. The rearrangement links TRBV5-1 to TRBJ1-5, with 9 bases fitting TRBD1. CDR1 and CDR2 (germline): SGHRS, YFSETQ. CDR3 length equals 16 residues. The trim removed 0 bases at V and 7 bases at J, leaving 8 bases unmatched.

The chain has TRBV27 and TRBJ2-3, with D unclear. V dropped 3 bases and J dropped 6 bases, with 4 bases sitting between them. This CDR3 is 11 amino acids long. Germline CDR1 reads MNHEY; CDR2 reads SMNVEV (reference sequence). The CDR3 sequence is CASSLADTQYF. In DNA, the CDR3 is TGTGCCAGCAGTTTGGCCGATACGCAGTATTTT.

This chain connects TRBV11-2 to TRBJ2-7, with a weak D call TRBD1 (6 bases). The length of the CDR3 is 17 residues. Trimming pared 5 bases from V and 0 bases from J, leaving 20 bases between. The germline CDR1 and CDR2 sequences are SGHAT and FQNNGV. The CDR3 bases are TGTGCCAGCAGCCTCGAGGTACAGGGCCAATTCTCCTACGAGCAGTACGTC. Amino acids: CASSLEVQGQFSYEQYV.

This chain links TRBV19 with TRBJ2-2; 7 bases agree with TRBD1. Germline CDR1 is LNHDA and CDR2 is SQIVND (reference sequence). The CDR3 consists of 14 residues. V lost 3 bases to trimming and J lost 7 bases; unmatched junction nucleotides: 5. CDR3 loop: CASSMTGLNGELFF. CDR3 DNA sequence: TGTGCCAGTAGTATGACAGGGTTGAACGGGGAGCTGTTTTTT.

The chain uses TRBV5-6 and TRBJ2-2; D is perhaps TRBD2 (6 bases). This CDR3 spans 14 amino acids. Germline-derived CDR1 and CDR2 are SGHDT and YYEEEE. Trimming removed 4 bases from V and 2 bases from J, with 9 bases in between. CDR3 amino acids: CASSPGLNTGELFF. The CDR3 DNA reads as TGTGCCAGCAGCCCGGGACTTAACACCGGGGAGCTGTTTTTT. Full variable domain (missing parts from reference TRBV5-6 and TRBJ2-2): DAGVTQSPTHLIKTRGQQVTLRCSPKSGHDTVSWYQQALGQGPQFIFQYYEEEERQRGNFPDRFSGHQFPNYSSELNVNALLLGDSALYLCASSPGLNTGELFFGEGSRLTVL.

This clone was counted once. The chain employs TRBV7-2 and TRBJ1-5; TRBD1 might be the D (5 bases). Germline V gene lookup returns CDR1 SGHTA and CDR2 FQGNSA. V was clipped by 5 bases and J by 5 bases, with 10 bases between them. CDR3 length: 13 residues. The CDR3 sequence: CASSPGRDQPQHF. CDR3 sequence (DNA): TGTGCCAGCAGCCCTGGCAGGGATCAGCCCCAGCATTTT.

The CDR3 here is CASSLGPQGYNEQFF. CDR3 nucleotides: TGTGCCAGCAGCTTAGGACCCCAGGGCTACAATGAGCAGTTCTTC. V and J are TRBV7-6 and TRBJ2-1, with D possibly matching TRBD1 (5 bases). V was shortened by 1 base and J by 3 bases, with 10 bases between the two germline ends. This CDR3 comprises 15 residues. Germline CDR1 SGHVS, CDR2 FNYEAQ.

The rearrangement links TRBV3-1 (or the pseudogene TRBV3-2) to TRBJ2-7, with 10 bases that match TRBD2. V was clipped by 1 base and J by 5 bases; unmatched bases: 11. The CDR3 runs 17 residues. Germline CDR1 reads LGHDT; CDR2 reads YNNKEL (reference sequence). CDR3 sequence reads: CASSQGLIAGGPDEQYF. The DNA for the CDR3 is TGTGCCAGCAGCCAAGGGTTGATAGCGGGGGGCCCTGACGAGCAGTACTTC.

The CDR3 coding sequence is TGTGCCAGCAGCCAGGCACATCTAGGGAACACCGGGGAGCTGTTTTTT. Protein product: CASSQAHLGNTGELFF. This chain uses TRBV4-2 with TRBJ2-2; no definite D call. Per germline, CDR1 LGHNA and CDR2 YNFKEQ. The CDR3 is 16 residues long. V lost 3 bases and J lost 1, with 12 bases in between.

The chain joins TRBV14 to TRBJ1-4, with D perhaps matching TRBD1 (5 bases). The V and J ends lost 4 bases and 7 bases respectively, with 16 bases between them. Per the germline V gene, CDR1 is SGHDN and CDR2 is FVKESK. CDR3 length: 15 amino acids. CDR3 protein: CASSRSGMWGEKLFF. The CDR3 coding sequence is TGTGCCAGCAGCCGATCAGGGATGTGGGGTGAAAAACTGTTTTTT.